Shown below are 29 T cell receptor beta chains from a single sample sequenced in a study of blood T cell repertoires in COVID-19. TCRdb's copy holds only in-frame clones and misses some; the assay was immunoSEQ multiplex PCR. The sample shows some 530,000 clones, around 85% of them seen only once. The sequencing input was PBMCs or T cells enriched from blood (not recorded which). Receptors were obtained from a woman aged 55-70 years who had recovered from COVID-19.

In DNA form, the CDR3 reads TGCGCCAGCAGCCCTAACTCAGGGGTGGGGGATGGCTACACCTTC. Protein product: CASSPNSGVGDGYTF. The chain links TRBV5-1 to TRBJ1-2; D is possibly TRBD1 (6 bases). Trimming stripped 4 bases from V and 6 bases from J, with 19 bases between. The CDR3 loop spans 15 amino acids. CDR1 SGHRS and CDR2 YFSETQ come from the germline V gene. Complete variable domain (other parts from reference TRBV5-1 and TRBJ1-2): KAGVTQTPRYLIKTRGQQVTLSCSPISGHRSVSWYQQTPGQGLQFLFEYFSETQRNKGNFPGRFSGRQFSNSRSEMNVSTLELGDSALYLCASSPNSGVGDGYTFGSGTRLTVV.

This chain joins TRBV12-3 or TRBV12-4 and TRBJ2-3; no definite D call. With 2 bases removed from V and 10 bases from J, the gap between germline ends came to 13 bases. This CDR3 region has 13 residues. The CDR3 spells CASSLRQQLAQYF. The CDR3 nucleotides read TGTGCCAGCAGTTTACGGCAACAGTTAGCGCAGTATTTT.

The chain recombines TRBV5-8 with TRBJ2-1, with 7 bases identical to TRBD1. V gave up 4 bases and J gave up 2 bases; unmatched junction bases: 6. The V gene's germline CDR1 is SGHTS and CDR2 YDEGEE. The CDR3 runs 15 residues. The CDR3 coding sequence is TGTGCCAGCAGCATGACAGGGTTCCCCTACAATGAGCAGTTCTTC. This translates into CASSMTGFPYNEQFF.

This chain connects TRBV4-1 to TRBJ2-2; TRBD1 is a possible D gene (6 bases). V lost 2 bases to trimming and J lost 1 base, with 11 bases between them. The CDR3 contains 16 residues. Germline assignment: CDR1 MGHRA and CDR2 YSYEKL. The CDR3 is CASSQRVGQNTGELFF. CDR3 DNA sequence: TGCGCCAGCAGCCAAAGAGTGGGACAGAACACCGGGGAGCTGTTTTTT.

J is TRBJ2-5 and V is TRBV7-2, with D hard to call. The CDR3 is 13 residues long. Germline-derived CDR1 and CDR2 are SGHTA and FQGNSA. The V and J ends lost 5 bases and 7 bases respectively, with 14 bases between them. The CDR3 here is CASSAIEVGTQYF. In DNA form, the CDR3 reads TGTGCCAGCAGCGCCATCGAGGTGGGGACCCAGTACTTC.

The chain carries TRBV7-9 and TRBJ2-1, with 9 bases lining up with TRBD2. Germline V gene lookup returns CDR1 SEHNR and CDR2 FQNEAQ (reference sequence). The CDR3 runs 15 residues. After removal of 0 bases from V and 4 bases from J, the junction contained 1 base not matched to a gene. The CDR3: CASSLASGGYNEQFF. DNA for the CDR3: TGTGCCAGCAGCTTAGCTAGCGGGGGATACAATGAGCAGTTCTTC.

The chain uses TRBV3-1 (or the pseudogene TRBV3-2) and TRBJ2-6; no clear D. CDR1 and CDR2 from the germline V gene are LGHDT and YNNKEL (reference sequence). The CDR3 extends over 17 amino acids. V shed 1 base and J shed 0 bases, with 10 bases lying between them. The CDR3 nucleotides read TGTGCCAGCAGCCAAGTTGCCAGGTCCTCTGGGGCCAACGTCCTGACTTTC. This gives the protein CASSQVARSSGANVLTF.

This chain connects TRBV9 to TRBJ2-1; D gene unclear. Germline-derived CDR1 and CDR2 are SGDLS and YYNGEE. Between the trimmed V and J ends, which lost 4 bases and 8 bases, there was a span of 19 bases. This CDR3 has 15 amino acids. In DNA form, the CDR3 reads TGTGCCAGCAGCCCTAGAGTCCAGCCCAAAGATGAGCAGTTCTTC. Translating gives CASSPRVQPKDEQFF. The variable domain in full, with the rest retrieved from reference TRBV9 and TRBJ2-1, is DSGVTQTPKHLITATGQRVTLRCSPRSGDLSVYWYQQSLDQGLQFLIQYYNGEERAKGNILERFSAQQFPDLHSELNLSSLELGDSALYFCASSPRVQPKDEQFFGPGTRLTVL.

The V and J genes are TRBV19 and TRBJ2-3; D possibly corresponds to TRBD1 (6 bases). The germline CDR1 and CDR2 sequences are LNHDA and SQIVND (reference sequence). V gave up 4 bases and J gave up 8 bases, with 7 bases separating them. This CDR3 region has 11 residues. The CDR3 DNA follows: TGTGCCAGTAGTACCAGGGGTACGCAGTATTTT. Translation gives CASSTRGTQYF.

In this sample, this clone turned up a few times. The chain links TRBV6-5 to TRBJ1-3; TRBD1 is a possible D gene (5 bases). CDR3 length equals 14 residues. The germline gives CDR1 MNHEY, CDR2 SVGAGI. V lost 2 bases and J 0 bases, leaving 5 bases between the germline ends. CDR3 sequence (DNA): TGTGCCAGCAGTTACGACAGCTCTGGAAACACCATATATTTT. This encodes CASSYDSSGNTIYF.

This clone was counted a single time. The gene calls are TRBV9 and TRBJ2-1; 9 positions agree with TRBD1. The germline V gene encodes CDR1 SGDLS and CDR2 YYNGEE. V shed 0 bases, J shed 8 bases, and the junction held 9 bases outside the gene matches. The CDR3 has 16 residues. CDR3 loop: CASSVDRVTGGDEQFF. CDR3 DNA sequence: TGTGCCAGCAGCGTAGATAGAGTGACAGGGGGGGATGAGCAGTTCTTC.

V usage is TRBV5-1 and J usage is TRBJ2-2; 11 nucleotides agree with TRBD1. Germline assignment: CDR1 SGHRS and CDR2 YFSETQ. V shed 5 bases and J 5 bases; nucleotides not matched to a gene: 11. The CDR3 is 17 amino acids. As DNA, the CDR3 is TGCGCCAGCAGTTGGACTAGGACAGGGGGCACGACCGGGGAGCTGTTTTTT. It yields the protein CASSWTRTGGTTGELFF.

The V gene is TRBV18, the J gene TRBJ1-1; TRBD1 matches 10 bases. Germline V gives CDR1 KGHSH, CDR2 LQKENI. The CDR3 length is 15 residues. With 4 bases clipped from V and 3 bases from J, the junction kept 5 bases outside the gene matches. The DNA for the CDR3 is TGTGCCAGCTCACGACAGGGGGCTACGGACACTGAAGCTTTCTTT. Encoded protein: CASSRQGATDTEAFF.

The V and J genes are TRBV10-3 and TRBJ2-5; TRBD2 might be the D (6 bases). V was cut by 6 bases and J by 1 base, with 18 bases left in between. CDR1 and CDR2 (germline): ENHRY, SYGVKD. This CDR3 spans 16 amino acids. CDR3 loop: CAISESSGQFQETQYF. For the CDR3, the DNA is TGTGCCATCAGCGAGAGTAGCGGACAATTCCAAGAGACCCAGTACTTC.

The genes are TRBV5-4 and TRBJ1-3; D ambiguous. Trimming stripped 4 bases from V and 4 bases from J, with 9 bases between. There are 13 residues in the CDR3. Germline V CDR1 and CDR2: SGHNT, YYREEE (reference sequence). The CDR3 DNA reads TGTGCCAGCAGCCCCGGACTGGGAAACACCATATATTTT. Protein product: CASSPGLGNTIYF.

This sequence joins TRBV7-9 and TRBJ2-2; D is undetermined. The CDR3 totals 13 residues. Germline lookup yields CDR1 SEHNR and CDR2 FQNEAQ (reference sequence). Trimming shortened V by 5 bases and J by 6 bases, and 10 bases separated the two germline ends. This chain's CDR3 is CASSLDASGELFF. The DNA for the CDR3 is TGTGCCAGCAGCCTCGATGCGTCCGGGGAGCTGTTTTTT.

The V gene is TRBV24-1, the J gene TRBJ1-2; 8 nucleotides line up with TRBD1. CDR1 and CDR2 (germline): KGHDR, SFDVKD. Unmatched junction bases numbered 11, after V lost 4 bases and J lost 8 bases. The CDR3 length is 15 residues. DNA of the CDR3: TGTGCCACCAGTGACAGCCGGACAGGGCTCCGCGGCTACACCTTC. It translates to CATSDSRTGLRGYTF.

The chain is built from TRBV4-1 and TRBJ2-1; D perhaps matches TRBD1 (6 bases). The CDR3 contains 13 residues. CDR1 MGHRA and CDR2 YSYEKL come from the germline V gene. V was shortened by 8 bases and J by 4 bases, with 12 bases between the two germline ends. The CDR3 reads CASRNQGYNEQFF. DNA of the CDR3: TGCGCCAGCCGAAATCAGGGGTACAATGAGCAGTTCTTC.

This clone occurred a few times. The rearrangement links TRBV11-2 to TRBJ1-6; a possible D gene is TRBD1 (6 bases). The V and J ends lost 4 bases and 5 bases respectively, with 12 bases between them. The CDR3 is 15 amino acids. Germline loops: CDR1 SGHAT, CDR2 FQNNGV. The CDR3 protein is CASSSHRVDNSPLHF. CDR3 DNA: TGTGCCAGCAGCTCTCACAGGGTGGATAATTCACCCCTCCACTTT.

The V and J genes are TRBV3-1 (or the pseudogene TRBV3-2) and TRBJ2-7, with 13 bases identical to TRBD2. Germline trimming cut 4 bases from V and 2 bases from J; bases unmatched to any gene: 2. The CDR3 is 15 amino acids. From germline, CDR1 is LGHDT and CDR2 YNNKEL (reference sequence). CDR3 DNA: TGTGCCAGCAGCCCGGGACTAGCGGGGACCTACGAGCAGTACTTC. Translated: CASSPGLAGTYEQYF.

This rearrangement joins TRBV29-1 to TRBJ2-2; no firm D call. V was trimmed by 0 bases and J by 5 bases, leaving 10 bases between them. The CDR3 runs to 14 residues. Germline V gives CDR1 SQVTM, CDR2 ANQGSEA. The CDR3 loop reads CSVEDHSRTGELFF. DNA of the CDR3: TGCAGCGTTGAAGATCACAGTAGGACCGGGGAGCTGTTTTTT.

The chain has TRBV5-1 and TRBJ2-1; 11 nucleotides line up with TRBD2. The V gene end was trimmed by 4 bases and the J gene end by 9 bases; junction bases not matched to a gene: 9. Germline CDR1 is SGHRS and CDR2 is YFSETQ. The CDR3 totals 15 residues. CDR3 nucleotide sequence: TGCGCCAGCAGCCCCTATAGCGGGGGGGCGGTTGAGCAGTTCTTC. Its translation is CASSPYSGGAVEQFF.

The chain uses TRBV5-1 and TRBJ1-3; D uncertain. The CDR3 runs to 14 residues. V was shortened by 0 bases and J by 1 base, with 5 bases between the two germline ends. Germline assignment: CDR1 SGHRS and CDR2 YFSETQ. CDR3 nucleotide sequence: TGCGCCAGCAGCTTGGACCAGTCTGGAAACACCATATATTTT. Translation gives CASSLDQSGNTIYF.

The V gene is TRBV2, the J gene TRBJ1-1; 11 bases align to TRBD1. Germline CDR1 is SNHLY and CDR2 is FYNNEI. Trimming at V came to 6 bases and at J to 4 bases, leaving 7 bases not matched to a gene. This CDR3 region has 15 residues. The CDR3 DNA follows: TGTGCCAGCAGCGGTGGACAGGGGGCGAGCACTGAAGCTTTCTTT. Its translation: CASSGGQGASTEAFF.

This clone was recorded once. The gene calls are TRBV15 and TRBJ2-7; 9 bases fit TRBD1. The CDR3 is made up of 14 amino acids. Germline V gene sequence: CDR1 LNHNV, CDR2 YYDKDF (reference sequence). V shed 0 bases, J shed 3 bases, and the junction held 0 bases outside the gene matches. CDR3 amino acids: CATSREGQGYEQYV. The CDR3 DNA reads as TGTGCCACCAGCAGAGAGGGACAGGGCTACGAGCAGTACGTC.

The gene calls are TRBV6-5 and TRBJ2-7; 8 nucleotides line up with TRBD2. The junction had 14 bases not matched to a gene; V was cut back by 6 bases and J by 13 bases. The CDR3 covers 13 residues. The germline V gene has CDR1 MNHEY and CDR2 SVGAGI. For the CDR3, the DNA is TGTGCCAGCAGCCAAAAACCGGGACTAGACACCTACGTC. It translates to CASSQKPGLDTYV.

The CDR3 spells CASSPTGSNGYTF. CDR3 DNA: TGTGCCAGCTCACCGACAGGGTCTAATGGCTACACCTTC. The chain carries TRBV18 and TRBJ1-2, with TRBD1 identical over 7 bases. The CDR3 totals 13 residues. V lost 3 bases and J lost 6; bases outside the gene matches: 4. The germline CDR1 and CDR2 sequences are KGHSH and LQKENI.

This chain joins TRBV24-1 and TRBJ2-3, with 9 bases aligning to TRBD1. The CDR3 has 16 amino acids. The V and J ends lost 3 bases and 4 bases, in that order; junction bases with no gene match: 7. Per the germline V gene, CDR1 is KGHDR and CDR2 is SFDVKD. The CDR3, as DNA: TGTGCCACCAGTGATCCCGGGACAGGGCACTCAGATACGCAGTATTTT. As protein: CATSDPGTGHSDTQYF.

This clone was seen more than once but under ten times. V and J are TRBV29-1 and TRBJ1-1; D is perhaps TRBD1 (6 bases). Trimming stripped 8 bases from V and 0 bases from J, with 13 bases between. Germline V CDR1 and CDR2: SQVTM, ANQGSEA. CDR3 size: 13 residues. The CDR3 DNA reads as TGCAGCTCCCGGGACACTATGAACACTGAAGCTTTCTTT. It is translated as CSSRDTMNTEAFF. Full variable domain (rest looked up from reference TRBV29-1 and TRBJ1-1): SAVISQKPSRDICQRGTSLTIQCQVDSQVTMMFWYRQQPGQSLTLIATANQGSEATYESGFVIDKFPISRPNLTFSTLTVSNMSPEDSSIYLCSSRDTMNTEAFFGQGTRLTVV.